These 18 T cell receptor beta chains came from one sample sequenced in a study of blood T cell repertoires in COVID-19. The protocol was immunoSEQ multiplex PCR, while the TCRdb copy is restricted to in-frame clones and leaves out a portion. The sample includes 300,000 to 400,000 clones, roughly 88% of them seen just once. Input material: peripheral blood. The source is a woman aged 30 to 39 with COVID-19, enrolled during active disease.

The V call is TRBV30, the J call TRBJ1-1; weak D call: TRBD1 (5 bases). Germline V lookup: CDR1 GTSNPN, CDR2 SVGIG (reference sequence). V was trimmed by 5 bases and J by 8 bases, leaving 18 bases between them. The CDR3 consists of 13 residues. The CDR3 sequence: CAWVLIYRGEAFF. The CDR3 nucleotides read TGTGCCTGGGTTCTCATCTACCGGGGGGAAGCTTTCTTT.

This rearrangement joins TRBV7-2 to TRBJ1-6, with no clear D. Trimming left V 1 base short and J 7 bases short, with 14 bases between. Germline V gene lookup returns CDR1 SGHTA and CDR2 FQGNSA. This CDR3 is built from 16 residues. DNA for the CDR3: TGTGCCAGCAGCTTAGGCTTTGCGCGGCCCAATTCACCCCTCCACTTT. Amino acid sequence: CASSLGFARPNSPLHF.

The table lists this clone with a count of one. This chain uses TRBV30 with TRBJ1-4; 7 bases fit TRBD1. Trimming at V came to 1 base and at J to 8 bases, leaving 4 bases not matched to a gene. The CDR3 consists of 13 residues. Germline V lookup: CDR1 GTSNPN, CDR2 SVGIG (reference sequence). The CDR3: CAWSGAGGEKLFF. The CDR3 nucleotides read TGTGCCTGGAGTGGGGCAGGGGGGGAAAAACTGTTTTTT.

This clone has at least ten counts. This rearrangement joins TRBV18 to TRBJ1-6; 9 bases agree with TRBD1. The CDR3 is 16 amino acids. The germline V gene encodes CDR1 KGHSH and CDR2 LQKENI. J lost 7 bases, V lost 4 bases, and 8 bases had no gene match. CDR3 bases: TGTGCCAGCTCACAGGGACAGGGTGGTACGAATTCACCCCTCCACTTT. Translating it yields CASSQGQGGTNSPLHF.

The chain is built from TRBV2 and TRBJ2-1; D may be TRBD1 (6 bases). Germline V gene lookup returns CDR1 SNHLY and CDR2 FYNNEI. The length of the CDR3 is 14 residues. V lost 5 bases and J lost 6, with 14 bases in between. CDR3 protein: CASSKGDGRNEQFF. The CDR3 DNA is TGTGCCAGCAGTAAGGGGGACGGACGCAATGAGCAGTTCTTC.

This clone occurred once. The chain is built from TRBV29-1 and TRBJ1-4, with D possibly matching TRBD1 (5 bases). CDR1 and CDR2 from the germline V gene are SQVTM and ANQGSEA. CDR3 length equals 12 residues. V was trimmed by 7 bases and J by 8 bases, leaving 14 bases between them. The CDR3 sequence: CSAVGAGEKLFF. The CDR3 DNA reads TGCAGCGCTGTAGGGGCGGGAGAAAAACTGTTTTTT.

The J gene is TRBJ1-2, the V gene TRBV3-1 (or the pseudogene TRBV3-2); TRBD1 matches at 8 bases. The CDR3 length is 15 residues. Germline V gene data show CDR1 as LGHDT and CDR2 as YNNKEL (reference sequence). J gave up 7 bases and V 3 bases, and 10 bases lay outside the gene matches. The DNA for the CDR3 is TGTGCCAGCAGCCAGGCATCGGCAGGGGGCCGTGGCTACACCTTC. This encodes CASSQASAGGRGYTF.

The chain joins TRBV15 to TRBJ2-2; D gene uncertain. The germline V and J ends were trimmed by 0 bases and 1 base, with 9 bases remaining between them. The CDR3 contains 16 residues. CDR1 and CDR2 from the germline V gene are LNHNV and YYDKDF (reference sequence). The CDR3 nucleotides read TGTGCCACCAGCAGAGAGTCCGTGAGGAACACCGGGGAGCTGTTTTTT. As protein: CATSRESVRNTGELFF.

The J gene is TRBJ1-1, the V gene TRBV2; tentative D call: TRBD1 (5 bases). The CDR3 is made up of 11 amino acids. V lost 7 bases and J lost 4, with 7 bases in between. Germline loops: CDR1 SNHLY, CDR2 FYNNEI. As DNA, the CDR3 is TGTGCCAGCATGGGGGGCACTGAAGCTTTCTTT. Translated: CASMGGTEAFF.

The chain couples TRBV27 to TRBJ1-1; TRBD1 agrees at 8 bases. The CDR3 is made up of 18 amino acids. J lost 4 bases, V lost 6 bases, and 19 bases had no gene match. Germline-derived CDR1 and CDR2 are MNHEY and SMNVEV (reference sequence). This chain's CDR3 is CASSYASGGLNWITEAFF. The CDR3 region has the DNA TGTGCCAGCAGCTACGCGTCAGGGGGCCTGAATTGGATCACTGAAGCTTTCTTT.

This sequence joins TRBV2 and TRBJ2-2; perhaps TRBD2 as D (6 bases). There are 14 residues in the CDR3. Trimming stripped 5 bases from V and 4 bases from J, with 11 bases between. Germline CDR1 reads SNHLY; CDR2 reads FYNNEI. CDR3 loop: CASSKGGSTGELFF. In DNA form, the CDR3 reads TGTGCCAGCAGTAAAGGAGGGAGCACCGGGGAGCTGTTTTTT.

CDR3 nucleotide sequence: TGTGCCAGCTCAGTAGGGGAGAACACTGAAGCTTTCTTT. Residues: CASSVGENTEAFF. The gene calls are TRBV18 and TRBJ1-1; a weak D match, TRBD1 (5 bases). The CDR3 loop spans 13 amino acids. Trimming took off 5 bases at V and 1 base at J, with 8 bases between the two ends. Germline CDR1 reads KGHSH; CDR2 reads LQKENI.

The chain links TRBV5-4 to TRBJ1-1; the D gene is possibly TRBD1 (5 bases). Germline V gives CDR1 SGHNT, CDR2 YYREEE (reference sequence). The V end lost 3 bases, the J end lost 1 base, and 10 bases lay between the germline ends. The CDR3 has 14 amino acids. The CDR3 spells CASSSRRGNTEAFF. The CDR3 DNA sequence: TGTGCCAGCAGCTCCCGGAGGGGGAACACTGAAGCTTTCTTT.

The CDR3 DNA follows: TGTGCCAGCAGCCCCCGGGGTGCGGGGCTCAATTCACCCCTCCACTTT. Translated: CASSPRGAGLNSPLHF. The gene calls are TRBV7-6 and TRBJ1-6; possibly TRBD1 for D (5 bases). Germline CDR1 SGHVS, CDR2 FNYEAQ. V was pared by 5 bases and J by 7 bases, with 18 bases between. CDR3 length: 16 amino acids.

The chain has TRBV6-5 and TRBJ2-5; no reliable D call. There are 12 residues in the CDR3. Germline assignment: CDR1 MNHEY and CDR2 SVGAGI. Trimming left V 7 bases short and J 2 bases short, with 8 bases between. DNA for the CDR3: TGTGCCAGCAACAGTCCGCAAGAGACCCAGTACTTC. Translated: CASNSPQETQYF.

Points on this clone: Other DNA sequences of this sample code for an identical CDR3. The chain joins TRBV6-6 to TRBJ2-7; 9 nucleotides match TRBD1. The CDR3 spans 14 residues. Unmatched junction bases numbered 3, after V lost 2 bases and J lost 4 bases. Germline V CDR1 and CDR2: MNHNY, SVGAGI (reference sequence). Here the CDR3 DNA reads TGTGCCAGCAGTTACCGGGACAGGGTATACGAGCAGTACTTC. Encoded protein: CASSYRDRVYEQYF.

The chain joins TRBV25-1 to TRBJ2-3; TRBD2 aligns across 7 bases. Per the germline V gene, CDR1 is MGHDK and CDR2 is SYGVNS. This CDR3 is built from 15 residues. J was trimmed by 5 bases and V by 0 bases; bases with no gene match: 5. Written as DNA, the CDR3 is TGTGCCAGCAGTGAATATTTTGGGGGGGAAGATACGCAGTATTTT. This sequence encodes CASSEYFGGEDTQYF.

The chain has TRBV13 and TRBJ1-6; 10 bases align to TRBD1. With V trimmed by 5 bases and J by 6 bases, 10 bases remained unmatched. CDR3 size: 17 residues. Looked up from germline, CDR1 is PRHDT and CDR2 is FYEKMQ (reference sequence). CDR3 DNA sequence: TGTGCCAGCAGCGCAACCCGGGACAGGGGCTCTAATTCACCCCTCCACTTT. It codes for CASSATRDRGSNSPLHF.